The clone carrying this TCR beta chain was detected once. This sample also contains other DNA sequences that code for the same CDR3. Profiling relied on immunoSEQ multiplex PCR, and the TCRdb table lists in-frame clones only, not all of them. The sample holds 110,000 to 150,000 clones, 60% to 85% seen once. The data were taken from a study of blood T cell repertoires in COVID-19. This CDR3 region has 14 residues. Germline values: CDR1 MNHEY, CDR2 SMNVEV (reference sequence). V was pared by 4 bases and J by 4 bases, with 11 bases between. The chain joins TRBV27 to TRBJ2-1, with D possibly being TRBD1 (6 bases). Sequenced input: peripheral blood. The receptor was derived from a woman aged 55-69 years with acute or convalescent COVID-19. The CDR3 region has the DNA TGTGCCAGCAGTTCTGGGGGCAAATACAATGAGCAGTTCTTC. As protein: CASSSGGKYNEQFF.